The rows below give T cell receptor beta chains drawn from one sample of a study of regulatory T cells in long-lasting Graves disease. TCRdb re-called the multiplex PCR reads with MiXCR, one entry per CDR3 protein. The sample has over 350,000 distinct CDR3 sequences; around 16% are singletons. These data are also associated with another study on T cells in Graves' hyperthyroidism and ophthalmopathy.

The specimen was peripheral blood mononuclear cells (PBMCs), collected at new diagnosis, from a patient treated with antithyroid drugs. All receptors come from a woman in her thirties or forties with Graves disease. Each CDR3 is given with its conserved first and last residue. A D gene is named only where the DNA matches it firmly. Some rows have no size entry. The others give once, few or many, or a class for an expanded clone.

D gene	clone size	J gene	V gene	CDR3 DNA	CDR3 protein
TRBD1	few	TRBJ2-7	TRBV10-1	TGCGCCAGCAGTGATTCGAGGACAGGGAGCTCCTACGAGCAGTACTTC	CASSDSRTGSSYEQYF
TRBD1	-	TRBJ1-3	TRBV12-3/TRBV12-4	TGTGCCAGCAGGCCGACAGGGGCTGGAAACACCATATATTTT	CASRPTGAGNTIYF
-	-	TRBJ2-1	TRBV7-6	TGTGCCAGCGGCTGGACACTTTACAATGAGCAGTTCTTC	CASGWTLYNEQFF
TRBD1	-	TRBJ2-1	TRBV5-6	TGTGCCAGCGGGACCGGGACAGGGGCGCACGATGAGCAGTTCTTC	CASGTGTGAHDEQFF
TRBD2	many	TRBJ2-5	TRBV2	TGTGCCAGCAGGGAGGGACTAGCGGGAGGCCCCGCCCAAGAGACCCAGTACTTC	CASREGLAGGPAQETQYF
-	-	TRBJ2-7	TRBV7-2	TGTGCCAGCAGCTACAGAAGGGGGGACGAGCAGTACTTC	CASSYRRGDEQYF
TRBD2	-	TRBJ2-3	TRBV7-8	TGTGCCAGCAGCTTTCTTGCGGGAGGGCCTTTTAGCACAGATACGCAGTATTTT	CASSFLAGGPFSTDTQYF
-	many	TRBJ2-5	TRBV20-1	TGCAGTGCTAGGGTCAGGGATGGAGAGACCCAGTACTTC	CSARVRDGETQYF
-	-	TRBJ2-2	TRBV9	TGTGCCAGCAGCGTAGAGCCCACCGGGGAGCTGTTTTTT	CASSVEPTGELFF
-	many	TRBJ1-2	TRBV19	TGTGCCAGTGCCGGGACAACTAACTATGGCTACACCTTC	CASAGTTNYGYTF
TRBD1	many	TRBJ2-7	TRBV19	TGTGCCAGTAGTATATACTCGGGACAGGGAGGCGAGCAGTACTTC	CASSIYSGQGGEQYF
-	many	TRBJ2-5	TRBV4-3	TGCGCCAGCAGCCAAAGTATCCCCCAGGTGGCTTTGGAGACCCAGTACTTC	CASSQSIPQVALETQYF
-	few	TRBJ2-5	TRBV11-3	TGTGCCAGCAGCCAGGGGACGGGACTTACAGGTCGGGAGACCCAGTACTTC	CASSQGTGLTGRETQYF
-	-	TRBJ2-7	TRBV15	TGTGCCACCAGCAGAGAGGGACAAACCTACGAGCAGTACTTC	CATSREGQTYEQYF
-	many	TRBJ1-6	TRBV9	TGTGCCAGCAGCGTCGGAGGGGGAAGGGGAAATTCACCCCTCCACTTT	CASSVGGGRGNSPLHF
-	many	TRBJ2-7	TRBV27	TGTGCCAGCCGGGCGGGGGCCCCCTACGAGCAGTACTTC	CASRAGAPYEQYF
-	-	TRBJ1-5	TRBV20-1	TGCAGTGCTAGAGATGGGAGATCAGAAGTCGGGGTTCAGCCCCAGCATTTT	CSARDGRSEVGVQPQHF
TRBD1	many	TRBJ1-2	TRBV11-2	TGTGCCAGCAGCCCCATCCGACAGGGGCGAAACTATGGCTACACCTTC	CASSPIRQGRNYGYTF
TRBD1	-	TRBJ2-6	TRBV4-1	TGCGCCAGCAGCCCAGACGGACAGGGATCCTCTGGGGCCAACGTCCTGACTTTC	CASSPDGQGSSGANVLTF
TRBD2	many	TRBJ2-1	TRBV7-9	TGTGCCAGCAGCTTACCGAAGTATAGCGGGAGGCGAGCTGGGGAGCAGTTCTTC	CASSLPKYSGRRAGEQFF
-	many	TRBJ1-5	TRBV27	TGTGCCAGCAGTTTGAATGCCCAAATCAATCAGCCCCAGCATTTT	CASSLNAQINQPQHF
TRBD2	few	TRBJ2-5	TRBV4-1	TGCGCCAGCAGCCAAGATCAGGGGCTAGCGGGGACCCAGTACTTC	CASSQDQGLAGTQYF
-	-	TRBJ1-5	TRBV5-1	TGCGCCAGCGGACTTATGGACAGTTATTGGGTTAATCAGCCCCAGCATTTT	CASGLMDSYWVNQPQHF
-	many	TRBJ1-1	TRBV2	TGTGCCACCGCCCCTGGGTGGGACACTGAAGCTTTCTTT	CATAPGWDTEAFF
-	many	TRBJ2-3	TRBV18	TGTGCCAGCTCCCTAACCACGTCAGATACGCAGTATTTT	CASSLTTSDTQYF
-	many	TRBJ2-6	TRBV29-1	TGCAGCGTTGAAGGGGGGGAGGGGGCGGCTGGGGCCAACGTCCTGACTTTC	CSVEGGEGAAGANVLTF
-	-	TRBJ1-3	TRBV19	TGTGCCAGTATTGGGAGGTCTGGAAACACCATATATTTT	CASIGRSGNTIYF
-	many	TRBJ1-5	TRBV12-3/TRBV12-4	TGTGCCAGCAGTTCCGGACGGATCAGGCAGCCCCAGCATTTT	CASSSGRIRQPQHF
TRBD2	many	TRBJ2-1	TRBV18	TGTGCCAGCTCACGACAACCTAGCGGGCTTTACAATGAGCAGTTCTTC	CASSRQPSGLYNEQFF
-	many	TRBJ1-1	TRBV27	TGTGCCAGCACCTCGGGGGGGCGTAGGGCTGAAGCTTTCTTT	CASTSGGRRAEAFF
-	many	TRBJ2-2	TRBV24-1	TGTGCCACCAGTGTCGCGGGGACAGTAGTTACCGGGGAGCTGTTTTTT	CATSVAGTVVTGELFF
-	-	TRBJ2-7	TRBV7-2	TGTGCCAGCAGCTTATGGGGGAGAATTTACGAGCAGTACTTC	CASSLWGRIYEQYF
-	-	TRBJ2-1	TRBV20-1	TGCAGTGCTAGACCACCTCTAGCCTCCAATGAGCAGTTCTTC	CSARPPLASNEQFF
TRBD1	-	TRBJ1-2	TRBV9	TGTGCCAGCTCTCGTCTACCGGGACAGCCTAACTATGGCTACACCTTC	CASSRLPGQPNYGYTF
TRBD1	few	TRBJ1-2	TRBV29-1	TGCAGCGTTGCCCTGGGACAGGGGTATGGCTACACCTTC	CSVALGQGYGYTF
-	-	TRBJ2-1	TRBV6-2/TRBV6-3	TGTGCCAGCAGTTACTCTACTAGCAGGAGTCTCGATGAGCAGTTCTTC	CASSYSTSRSLDEQFF
TRBD2	many	TRBJ2-5	TRBV10-3	TGTGCCATCAGTGAGCCTCCGGGACTAGCTCCTCAAGAGACCCAGTACTTC	CAISEPPGLAPQETQYF
TRBD1	many	TRBJ1-1	TRBV10-3	TGTGCCAACCCGGGACAGGGAACTGAAGCTTTCTTT	CANPGQGTEAFF
TRBD2	many	TRBJ2-7	TRBV19	TGTGCCAGCGCGGGACTAGCGGGAGGGGGATCCTACGAGCAGTACTTC	CASAGLAGGGSYEQYF